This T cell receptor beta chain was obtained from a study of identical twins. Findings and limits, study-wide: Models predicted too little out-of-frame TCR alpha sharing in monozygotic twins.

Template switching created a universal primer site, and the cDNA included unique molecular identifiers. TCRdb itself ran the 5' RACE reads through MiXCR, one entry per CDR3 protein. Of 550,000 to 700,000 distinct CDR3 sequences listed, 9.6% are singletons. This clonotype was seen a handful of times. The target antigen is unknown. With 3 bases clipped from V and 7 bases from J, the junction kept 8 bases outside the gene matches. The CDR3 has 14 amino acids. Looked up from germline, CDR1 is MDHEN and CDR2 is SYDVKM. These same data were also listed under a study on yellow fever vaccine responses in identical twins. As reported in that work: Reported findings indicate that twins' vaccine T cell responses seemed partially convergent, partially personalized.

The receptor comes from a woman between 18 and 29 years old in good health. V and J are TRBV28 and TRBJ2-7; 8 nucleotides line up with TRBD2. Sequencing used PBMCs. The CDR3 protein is CASSLSPGLEEQYF. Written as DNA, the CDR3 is TGTGCCAGCAGTTTGTCCCCGGGACTAGAAGAGCAGTACTTC.